Below are 19 T cell receptor beta chains sequenced from a single sample in a study of blood T cells in healthy people across ages. Using a J-beta primer mix together with a sample-barcoded 5' primer, a second PCR was run for about 6 to 11 cycles. TCRdb called the 5' RACE reads again in MiXCR, with one record for every CDR3 protein. The data show 650,000 or so distinct CDR3 sequences, with about 50% seen just once and less than 15% held by the top ten. Sequenced sample: blood. All receptors come from a woman of 80 years or more in good health.

This clonotype was seen at least ten times. This chain joins TRBV20-1 and TRBJ2-1; TRBD2 matches 16 bases. From germline, CDR1 is DFQATT and CDR2 SNEGSKA (reference sequence). This CDR3 comprises 16 residues. V lost 5 bases and J lost 7; bases outside the gene matches: 8. CDR3 sequence (DNA): TGCAGTGCTCTCAATCCGGGACTAGCGGGGGGGAATGAGCAGTTCTTC. Residues: CSALNPGLAGGNEQFF.

Here the CDR3 reads CASSIGVAGNEQYF. DNA for the CDR3: TGTGCCAGCAGCATTGGGGTGGCAGGCAACGAGCAGTACTTC. This chain uses TRBV28 with TRBJ2-7; D call uncertain. The CDR3 has 14 amino acids. V lost 6 bases and J lost 5, with 17 bases in between. Germline CDR1 reads MDHEN; CDR2 reads SYDVKM. The full variable domain, its missing parts supplied by reference TRBV28 and TRBJ2-7, is DVKVTQSSRYLVKRTGEKVFLECVQDMDHENMFWYRQDPGLGLRLIYFSYDVKMKEKGDIPEGYSVSREKKERFSLILESASTNQTSMYLCASSIGVAGNEQYFGPGTRLTVT.

Here the CDR3 DNA reads TGTGCCAGGAGGGTTAGAATCGAGAACACCGGGGAGCTGTTTTTT. Encoded protein: CARRVRIENTGELFF. The rearrangement links TRBV21-1 to TRBJ2-2. TRBV21-1 is termed a pseudogene. This CDR3 comprises 15 residues.

The chain recombines TRBV7-2 with TRBJ2-3; TRBD2 matches 12 bases. This CDR3 has 18 amino acids. Germline CDR1 is SGHTA and CDR2 is FQGNSA. J lost 0 bases, V lost 3 bases, and 7 bases had no gene match. This CDR3 reads CASSLTSGGLISTDTQYF. DNA for the CDR3: TGTGCCAGCAGCTTGACTAGCGGGGGCCTCATAAGCACAGATACGCAGTATTTT.

A word on this clonotype: It may be a read error: a sequence one base away is much more abundant. This rearrangement joins TRBV4-1 to TRBJ2-3; 8 bases align to TRBD1. CDR1 MGHRA and CDR2 YSYEKL come from the germline V gene. The V and J ends lost 8 bases and 1 base, in that order; junction bases with no gene match: 8. The CDR3 covers 15 residues. CDR3 sequence: CASGGDRSGTDTQYF. CDR3 DNA: TGCGCCAGCGGAGGGGACAGGTCTGGCACAGATACGCAGTATTTT.

The rearrangement links TRBV12-3 or TRBV12-4 to TRBJ2-3, with TRBD1 as a possible D gene (5 bases). V was clipped by 5 bases and J by 2 bases, with 8 bases between them. This CDR3 has 13 amino acids. The CDR3 bases are TGTGCCAGCAGTAGAGGACACACAGATACGCAGTATTTT. It translates to CASSRGHTDTQYF.

To note about this clonotype: Since a much larger clone is just one base distant, this may be a read error. V gene TRBV12-3 or TRBV12-4 combines with J gene TRBJ2-4; perhaps TRBD2 as D (6 bases). The CDR3 runs 16 residues. CDR3 DNA sequence: TGTGCCAGCAGTTTACCTGCGGGATGGGCCAAAAACATTCGGTACTTC. It codes for CASSLPAGWAKNIRYF.

This clonotype was seen more than once but under ten times. Here the CDR3 reads CASRTRGGAMNTEAFF. The DNA for the CDR3 is TGTGCCAGCAGGACTCGAGGGGGGGCCATGAACACTGAAGCTTTCTTT. The chain joins TRBV7-2 to TRBJ1-1, with a weak D call TRBD1 (6 bases). Germline assignment: CDR1 SGHTA and CDR2 FQGNSA. The CDR3 is 16 residues long. Trimming pared 6 bases from V and 0 bases from J, leaving 17 bases between. Using reference TRBV7-2 and TRBJ1-1 for the parts outside the CDR3, the full variable domain is GAGVSQSPSNKVTEKGKDVELRCDPISGHTALYWYRQSLGQGLEFLIYFQGNSAPDKSGLPSDRFSAERTGGSVSTLTIQRTQQEDSAVYLCASRTRGGAMNTEAFFGQGTRLTVV.

This rearrangement joins TRBV3-1 to TRBJ1-6; possible D gene TRBD1, 5 bases. This CDR3 comprises 14 residues. Germline CDR1 is LGHDT and CDR2 is YNNKEL (reference sequence). V shed 4 bases and J shed 3 bases, with 7 bases lying between them. Written as DNA, the CDR3 is TGTGCCAGCAGCCGGGGGGGCTATAATTCACCCCTCCACTTT. Translating gives CASSRGGYNSPLHF.

This clonotype was counted only a few times. The V and J genes are TRBV29-1 and TRBJ2-3, with TRBD1 matching 7 bases. Germline lookup yields CDR1 SQVTM and CDR2 ANQGSEA. With 6 bases clipped from V and 0 bases from J, the junction kept 6 bases outside the gene matches. The CDR3 consists of 14 residues. Here the CDR3 DNA reads TGCAGCGTCCTAGGGGACAGCAGCACAGATACGCAGTATTTT. It yields the protein CSVLGDSSTDTQYF.

This clonotype came up many times. This chain connects TRBV5-1 to TRBJ1-4, with D maybe TRBD1 (6 bases). V was shortened by 4 bases and J by 4 bases, with 17 bases between the two germline ends. Germline V lookup: CDR1 SGHRS, CDR2 YFSETQ. The length of the CDR3 is 16 residues. For the CDR3, the DNA is TGCGCCAGCAGCCTGTCACGGACAGAGCTTAATGAAAAACTGTTTTTT. It yields the protein CASSLSRTELNEKLFF.

This clonotype has a count of ten or more. This chain connects TRBV20-1 to TRBJ1-2; D is uncertain. Trimming removed 2 bases from V and 6 bases from J, with 7 bases in between. Germline V gene lookup returns CDR1 DFQATT and CDR2 SNEGSKA (reference sequence). This CDR3 has 11 residues. The CDR3 DNA follows: TGCAGTGCTAGATACCGGAATGGCTACACCTTC. It encodes CSARYRNGYTF.

In this sample, this clonotype turned up a few times. This chain links TRBV3-1 with TRBJ1-3; no firm D call. Trimming left V 4 bases short and J 0 bases short, with 1 base between. Germline values: CDR1 LGHDT, CDR2 YNNKEL (reference sequence). This CDR3 is 12 amino acids long. The DNA for the CDR3 is TGTGCCAGCAGCCTCTCTGGAAACACCATATATTTT. This gives the protein CASSLSGNTIYF.

In this sample, this clonotype turned up many times. This sequence joins TRBV7-9 and TRBJ1-2; D is possibly TRBD1 (5 bases). Trimming cost V 2 bases and J 8 bases, with 18 bases left between them. This CDR3 is built from 15 residues. Germline V gene data show CDR1 as SEHNR and CDR2 as FQNEAQ (reference sequence). Here the CDR3 reads CASSLSTGSLGGYTF. The CDR3 DNA reads as TGTGCCAGCAGCTTAAGCACAGGATCACTGGGGGGCTACACCTTC.

This clonotype was seen more than once but under ten times. The chain couples TRBV5-1 to TRBJ1-4, with D uncertain. The CDR3 spans 13 residues. Germline-derived CDR1 and CDR2 are SGHRS and YFSETQ. With 1 base removed from V and 8 bases from J, the gap between germline ends came to 9 bases. The CDR3, as DNA: TGCGCCAGCAGCTTGACTGGGCGGGAAAAACTGTTTTTT. Its translation: CASSLTGREKLFF.

The chain recombines TRBV6-5 with TRBJ1-1, with D perhaps TRBD1 (6 bases). Between the trimmed V and J ends, which lost 7 bases and 7 bases, there was a span of 19 bases. Germline CDR1 MNHEY, CDR2 SVGAGI. The CDR3 spans 14 residues. Written as DNA, the CDR3 is TGTGCCAGCACCCTAGGCCCGGGCAGGGGTGAAGCTTTCTTT. It specifies CASTLGPGRGEAFF.

The chain uses TRBV10-3 and TRBJ2-7; 7 nucleotides match TRBD2. Germline V gene sequence: CDR1 ENHRY, CDR2 SYGVKD. V lost 2 bases and J lost 7; bases outside the gene matches: 8. The CDR3 contains 14 residues. CDR3 residues: CAISEISGAREQYF. For the CDR3, the DNA is TGTGCCATCAGTGAGATCAGCGGGGCTCGGGAGCAGTACTTC.

Turning to this clonotype: A read error is possible here, since a much larger clone lies one base away. The chain links TRBV5-1 to TRBJ2-4; D may be TRBD1 or TRBD2 (5 bases each). The CDR3 has 12 residues. Looked up from germline, CDR1 is SGHRS and CDR2 is YFSETQ. Trimming removed 4 bases from V and 13 bases from J, with 15 bases in between. This CDR3 reads CASSARGGAQYF. The CDR3 DNA is TGCGCCAGCAGCGCCCGTGGGGGAGCACAGTACTTC.

This clonotype came up a few times. The gene calls are TRBV28 and TRBJ2-6; 11 bases match TRBD1. Losses at the gene ends were 4 bases for V and 2 bases for J; bases not matched to a gene: 7. Germline-derived CDR1 and CDR2 are MDHEN and SYDVKM. The CDR3 totals 18 residues. The CDR3 DNA reads as TGTGCCAGCAGTTCCTCGCCGGGACAGGGGGCTGGGGCCAACGTCCTGACTTTC. As protein: CASSSSPGQGAGANVLTF.